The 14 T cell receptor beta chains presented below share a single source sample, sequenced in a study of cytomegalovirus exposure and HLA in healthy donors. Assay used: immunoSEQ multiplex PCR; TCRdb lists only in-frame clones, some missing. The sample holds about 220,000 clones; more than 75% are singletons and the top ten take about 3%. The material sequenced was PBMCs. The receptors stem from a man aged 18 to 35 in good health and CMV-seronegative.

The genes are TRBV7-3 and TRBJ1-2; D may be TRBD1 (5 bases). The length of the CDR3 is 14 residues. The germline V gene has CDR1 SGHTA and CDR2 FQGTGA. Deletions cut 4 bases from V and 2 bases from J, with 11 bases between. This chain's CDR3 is CASSSSSGNYGYTF. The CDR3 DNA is TGTGCCAGCAGCTCTTCCTCAGGGAACTATGGCTACACCTTC.

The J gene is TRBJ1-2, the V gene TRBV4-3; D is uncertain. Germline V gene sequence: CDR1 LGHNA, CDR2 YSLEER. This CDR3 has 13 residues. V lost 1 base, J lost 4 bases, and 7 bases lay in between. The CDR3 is CASSQANSYGYTF. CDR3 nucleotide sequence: TGCGCCAGCAGCCAAGCAAATAGCTATGGCTACACCTTC.

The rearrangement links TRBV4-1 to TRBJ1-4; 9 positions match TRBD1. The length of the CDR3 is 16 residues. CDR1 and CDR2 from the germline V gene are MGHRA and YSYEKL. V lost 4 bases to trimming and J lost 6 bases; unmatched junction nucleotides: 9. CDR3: CASSLLGRTGDEKLFF. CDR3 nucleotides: TGCGCCAGCAGCCTCCTAGGGAGGACAGGGGATGAAAAACTGTTTTTT.

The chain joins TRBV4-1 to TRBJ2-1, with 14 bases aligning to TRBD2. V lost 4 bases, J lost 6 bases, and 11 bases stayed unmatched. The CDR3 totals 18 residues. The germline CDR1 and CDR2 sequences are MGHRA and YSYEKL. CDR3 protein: CASSRLPRLAGGVNEQFF. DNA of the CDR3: TGCGCCAGCAGCCGTCTCCCCCGACTAGCGGGGGGGGTCAATGAGCAGTTCTTC.

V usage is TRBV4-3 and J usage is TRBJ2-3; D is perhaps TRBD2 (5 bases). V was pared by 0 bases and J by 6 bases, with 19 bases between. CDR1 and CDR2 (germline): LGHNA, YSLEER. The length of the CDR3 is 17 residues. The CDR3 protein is CASSQDRRTLPWDTQYF. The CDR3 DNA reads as TGCGCCAGCAGCCAAGATCGGAGGACTCTACCTTGGGATACGCAGTATTTT.

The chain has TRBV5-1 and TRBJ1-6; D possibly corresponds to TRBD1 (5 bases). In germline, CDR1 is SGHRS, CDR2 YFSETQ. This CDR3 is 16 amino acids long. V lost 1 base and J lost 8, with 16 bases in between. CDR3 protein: CASSLLGGDSDSPLHF. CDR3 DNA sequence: TGCGCCAGCAGCTTGCTTGGAGGGGACTCTGATTCACCCCTCCACTTT.

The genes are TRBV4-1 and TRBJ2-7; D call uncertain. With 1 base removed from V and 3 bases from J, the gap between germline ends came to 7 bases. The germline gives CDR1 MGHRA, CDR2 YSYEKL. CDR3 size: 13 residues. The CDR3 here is CASSQVEDYEQYF. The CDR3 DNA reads TGCGCCAGCAGCCAAGTAGAGGACTACGAGCAGTACTTC.

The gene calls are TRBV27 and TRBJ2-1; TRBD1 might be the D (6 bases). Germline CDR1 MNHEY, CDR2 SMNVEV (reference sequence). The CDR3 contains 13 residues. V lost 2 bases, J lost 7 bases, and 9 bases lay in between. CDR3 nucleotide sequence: TGTGCCAGCAGTTTAGTGGGGGCAAATGAGCAGTTCTTC. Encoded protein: CASSLVGANEQFF.

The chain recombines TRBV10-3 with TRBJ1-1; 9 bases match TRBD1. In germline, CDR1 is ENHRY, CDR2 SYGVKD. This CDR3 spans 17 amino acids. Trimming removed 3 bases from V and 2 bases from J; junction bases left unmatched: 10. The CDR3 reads CAISDINRGHGNTEAFF. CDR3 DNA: TGTGCCATCAGTGATATCAACAGGGGGCATGGAAACACTGAAGCTTTCTTT.

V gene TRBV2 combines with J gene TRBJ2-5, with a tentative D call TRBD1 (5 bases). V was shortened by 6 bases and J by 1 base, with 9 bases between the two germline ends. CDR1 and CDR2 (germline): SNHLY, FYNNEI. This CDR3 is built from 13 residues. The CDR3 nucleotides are TGTGCCAGCAGAGGTGACAGCCAAGAGACCCAGTACTTC. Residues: CASRGDSQETQYF.

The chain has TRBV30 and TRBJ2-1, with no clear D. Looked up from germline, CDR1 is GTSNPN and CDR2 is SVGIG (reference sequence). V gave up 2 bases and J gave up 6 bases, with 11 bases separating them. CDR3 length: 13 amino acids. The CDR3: CAWSTNSINEQFF. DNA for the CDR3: TGTGCCTGGAGTACTAACTCGATCAATGAGCAGTTCTTC.

CDR3 DNA: TGTGCCAGCAGTTTACTGCGGGACTCCTATGGCTACACCTTC. This sequence encodes CASSLLRDSYGYTF. The chain is built from TRBV28 and TRBJ1-2, with D perhaps TRBD1 (5 bases). The CDR3 runs 14 residues. CDR1 is MDHEN, CDR2 SYDVKM, per germline. Trimming left V 2 bases short and J 4 bases short, with 11 bases between.

The CDR3 DNA follows: TGCGCCAGCACCGTGACTAGCGGCTCCTACGAGCAGTACTTC. Residues: CASTVTSGSYEQYF. V gene TRBV5-1 combines with J gene TRBJ2-7, with TRBD2 identical over 9 bases. The junction had 4 bases not matched to a gene; V was cut back by 6 bases and J by 0 bases. This CDR3 comprises 14 residues. Germline CDR1 and CDR2: SGHRS and YFSETQ.

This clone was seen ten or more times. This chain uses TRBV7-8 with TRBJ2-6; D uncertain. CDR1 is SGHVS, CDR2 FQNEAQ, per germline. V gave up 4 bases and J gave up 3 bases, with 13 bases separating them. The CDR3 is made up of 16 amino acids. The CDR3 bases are TGTGCCAGCAGCTCTCCGATCAGGTTTGGGGCCAACGTCCTGACTTTC. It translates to CASSSPIRFGANVLTF.